A selection of T cell receptor beta chains follows, all from one sample in a study of T cells in Graves' hyperthyroidism and ophthalmopathy. One entry per CDR3 protein results from TCRdb running MiXCR on the multiplex PCR reads. The table lists 560,000 or so distinct CDR3 sequences, about half of them singletons, with nearly 8.5% in the top ten. Sequencing was done on a sample of peripheral blood or thyroid tissue (not recorded which). These receptors were taken from a woman younger than 30 with Graves' hyperthyroidism. The CDR3 runs from the conserved cysteine through the conserved F or W. D genes are given only for firm matches. A row's size may be missing; if present it is once, few, many or a size class.

j_call clone_size v_call d_call cdr3_nt cdr3_aa
TRBJ1-1 . TRBV7-4 . TGTGCCAGCAGCTTAATGGGGGCAGAGAACACTGAAGCTTTCTTT CASSLMGAENTEAFF
TRBJ1-5 many TRBV24-1 . TGTGCCACCAGCCTTACAGGATTGAATCAGCCCCAGCATTTT CATSLTGLNQPQHF
TRBJ1-5 . TRBV10-3 . TGTGCCATCCAAGGGAGGTCGGGGTATGAGCCCCAGCATTTT CAIQGRSGYEPQHF
TRBJ2-7 few TRBV7-9 . TGTGCCAGCAGCCCCCCCACTATGCGGGGAGATGGCGAGCAGTACTTC CASSPPTMRGDGEQYF
TRBJ2-5 . TRBV6-5 . TGTGCCAGCAGTTACTCGAAAACAGGGTCAGAGACCCAGTACTTC CASSYSKTGSETQYF
TRBJ1-6 many TRBV2 . TGTGCCAGCAGGGACCAGAATTCACCCCTCCACTTT CASRDQNSPLHF
TRBJ1-2 few TRBV12-3/TRBV12-4 TRBD1 TGTGCCAGCACCCCAGACAGGGCGTCGAATGGCTACACCTTC CASTPDRASNGYTF
TRBJ1-2 . TRBV25-1 TRBD1 TGTGCCAGCAGTCGGGACAGGGTCGGCAACTATGGCTACACCTTC CASSRDRVGNYGYTF
TRBJ1-4 . TRBV20-1 . TGCAGTGCTAGAGATCCGAAACTGTTTTTT CSARDPKLFF
TRBJ1-5 . TRBV6-5 . TGTGCCAGCAGTGACTGGGGAAGTGAGCCCCAGCATTTT CASSDWGSEPQHF